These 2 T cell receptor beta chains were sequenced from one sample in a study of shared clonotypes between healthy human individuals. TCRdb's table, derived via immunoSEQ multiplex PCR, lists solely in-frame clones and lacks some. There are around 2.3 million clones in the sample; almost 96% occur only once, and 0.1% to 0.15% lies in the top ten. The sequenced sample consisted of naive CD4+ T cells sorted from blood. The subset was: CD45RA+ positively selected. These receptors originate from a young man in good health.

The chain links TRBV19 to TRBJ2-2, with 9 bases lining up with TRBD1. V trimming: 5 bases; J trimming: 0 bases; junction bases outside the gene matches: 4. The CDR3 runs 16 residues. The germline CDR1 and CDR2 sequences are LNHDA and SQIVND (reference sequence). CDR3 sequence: CASSSRTGANTGELFF. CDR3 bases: TGTGCCAGTAGTTCCCGGACAGGGGCGAACACCGGGGAGCTGTTTTTT.

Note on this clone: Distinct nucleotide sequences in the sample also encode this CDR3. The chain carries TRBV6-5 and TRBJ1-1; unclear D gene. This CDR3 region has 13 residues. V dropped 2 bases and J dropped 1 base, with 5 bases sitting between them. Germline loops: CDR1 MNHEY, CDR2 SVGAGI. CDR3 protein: CASSYAQNTEAFF. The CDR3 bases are TGTGCCAGCAGTTACGCACAGAACACTGAAGCTTTCTTT.